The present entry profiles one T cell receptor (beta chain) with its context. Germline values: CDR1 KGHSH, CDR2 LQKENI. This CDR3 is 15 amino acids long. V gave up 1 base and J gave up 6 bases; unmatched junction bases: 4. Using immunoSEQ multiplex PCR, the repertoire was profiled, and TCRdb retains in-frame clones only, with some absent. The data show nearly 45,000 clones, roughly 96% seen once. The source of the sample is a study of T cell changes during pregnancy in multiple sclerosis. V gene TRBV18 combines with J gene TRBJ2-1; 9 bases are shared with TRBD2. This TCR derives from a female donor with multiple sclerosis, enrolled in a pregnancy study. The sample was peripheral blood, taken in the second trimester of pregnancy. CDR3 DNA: TGTGCCAGCTCACCACTAGCGGGAGAAGGCAATGAGCAGTTCTTC. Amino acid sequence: CASSPLAGEGNEQFF.